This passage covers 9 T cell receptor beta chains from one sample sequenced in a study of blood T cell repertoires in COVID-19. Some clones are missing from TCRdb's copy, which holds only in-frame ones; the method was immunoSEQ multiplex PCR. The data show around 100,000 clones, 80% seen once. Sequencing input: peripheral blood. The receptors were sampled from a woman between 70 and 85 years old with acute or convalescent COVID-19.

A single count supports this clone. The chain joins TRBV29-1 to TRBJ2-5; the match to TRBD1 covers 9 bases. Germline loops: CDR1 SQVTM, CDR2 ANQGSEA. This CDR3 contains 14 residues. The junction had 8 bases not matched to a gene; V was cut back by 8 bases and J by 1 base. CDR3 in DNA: TGCAGCACTCGGACAGGGGCCACCCAAGAGACCCAGTACTTC. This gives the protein CSTRTGATQETQYF.

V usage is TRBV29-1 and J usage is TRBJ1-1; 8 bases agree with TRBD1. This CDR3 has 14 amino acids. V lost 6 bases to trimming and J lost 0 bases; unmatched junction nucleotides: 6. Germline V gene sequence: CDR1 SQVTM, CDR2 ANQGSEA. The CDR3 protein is CSVDRGGLNTEAFF. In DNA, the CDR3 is TGCAGCGTCGACAGGGGAGGATTGAACACTGAAGCTTTCTTT.

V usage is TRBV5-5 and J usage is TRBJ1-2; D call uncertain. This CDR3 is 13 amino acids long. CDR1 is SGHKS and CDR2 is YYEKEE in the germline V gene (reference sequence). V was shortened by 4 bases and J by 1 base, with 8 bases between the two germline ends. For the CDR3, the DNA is TGTGCCAGCAGCCCTACCGGTAACTATGGCTACACCTTC. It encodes CASSPTGNYGYTF.

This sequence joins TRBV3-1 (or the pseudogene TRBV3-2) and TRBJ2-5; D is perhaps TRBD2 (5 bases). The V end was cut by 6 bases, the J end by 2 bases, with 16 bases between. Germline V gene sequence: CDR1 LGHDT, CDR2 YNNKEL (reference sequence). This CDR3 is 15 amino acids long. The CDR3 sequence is CASSPLRTSQETQYF. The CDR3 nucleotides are TGTGCCAGCAGTCCTCTCCGGACTTCACAAGAGACCCAGTACTTC.

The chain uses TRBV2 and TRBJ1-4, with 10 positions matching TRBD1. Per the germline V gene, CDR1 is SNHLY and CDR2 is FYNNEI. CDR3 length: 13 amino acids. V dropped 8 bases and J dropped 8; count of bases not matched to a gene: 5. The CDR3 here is CASCRDRGEKLFF. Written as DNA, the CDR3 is TGTGCCAGCTGCCGGGACAGGGGCGAAAAACTGTTTTTT.

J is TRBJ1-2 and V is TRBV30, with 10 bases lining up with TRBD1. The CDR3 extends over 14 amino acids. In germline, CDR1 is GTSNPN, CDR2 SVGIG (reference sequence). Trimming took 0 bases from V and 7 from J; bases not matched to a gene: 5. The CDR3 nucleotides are TGTGCCTGGAGTGTACTGGGGACAGGGGTTGGCTACACCTTC. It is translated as CAWSVLGTGVGYTF.

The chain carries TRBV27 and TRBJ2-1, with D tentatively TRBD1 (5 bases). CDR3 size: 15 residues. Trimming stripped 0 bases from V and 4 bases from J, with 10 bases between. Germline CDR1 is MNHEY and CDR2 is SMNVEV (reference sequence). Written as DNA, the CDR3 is TGTGCCAGCAGTTTATCACAGGCACTTTACAATGAGCAGTTCTTC. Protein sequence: CASSLSQALYNEQFF.

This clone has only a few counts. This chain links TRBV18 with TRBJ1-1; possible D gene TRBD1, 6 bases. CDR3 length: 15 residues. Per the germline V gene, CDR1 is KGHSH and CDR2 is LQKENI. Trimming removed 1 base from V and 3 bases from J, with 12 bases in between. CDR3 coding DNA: TGTGCCAGCTCACCACAAGGGGGTTCGGACACTGAAGCTTTCTTT. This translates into CASSPQGGSDTEAFF.

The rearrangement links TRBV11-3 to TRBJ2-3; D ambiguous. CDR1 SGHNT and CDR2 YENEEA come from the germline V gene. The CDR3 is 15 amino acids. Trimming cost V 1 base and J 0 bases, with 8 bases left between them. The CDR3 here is CASSLGVGSTDTQYF. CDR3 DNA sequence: TGTGCCAGCAGCTTAGGGGTCGGGAGCACAGATACGCAGTATTTT. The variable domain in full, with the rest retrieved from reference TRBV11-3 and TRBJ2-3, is EAGVVQSPRYKIIEKKQPVAFWCNPISGHNTLYWYLQNLGQGPELLIRYENEEAVDDSQLPKDRFSAERLKGVDSTLKIQPAELGDSAVYLCASSLGVGSTDTQYFGPGTRLTVL.